This paragraph reports one TCR beta chain. It lacks a known antigen. Per-nucleotide qualities are absent, and no much larger clonotype sits a single base away. Read against the paper, the sample's time point label means: baseline before first vaccination. Samples from vaccinated people were obtained from the UK trials COV001 and COV002, which included a single-blind randomized controlled phase 2/3 trial of AZD1222 (ChAdOx1 nCoV-19) in healthy adults. For TCRbeta chain sequencing, PBMC samples from trial participants were taken at day 0 and at day 28 after the second dose. The CDR3 regions of human TCRbeta chains were analyzed by immunosequencing. The paper's processing steps were these. Repertoire TCRs were matched against a reference library of SARS-CoV-2-specific TCRs generated with the MIRA antigen-specificity platform. Breadth was defined as the fraction of unique TCRs that were SARS-CoV-2-associated. Depth was defined as the fraction of total T cells that were SARS-CoV-2-associated. Using the MIRA data, every spike-specific TCR was mapped to the spike region that the TCR reacted to and assigned to either a CD4 or a CD8 class. Log10-transformed breadth and depth values were compared by one-way ANOVA with Sidak's multiple comparisons tests. TCRdb re-hosts the immuneACCESS table, in-frame sequences only. Its copies lack some clones; in the studies checked, an unresolved V gene accounts for under half of them, and the cause for the rest is not known. That table supplies the V and J calls and clone size; D and trimming were determined from the DNA. The sample records some 110,000 clones, around nine tenths of which are singletons. Clones ranked in the top ten supply more than 8% of the sample.

The data belong to a study of T cell responses to AZD1222 COVID-19 vaccine (dated by TCRdb to the early 2020s). For the study in its entirety: AZD1222 recipients whose second dose came at about 4 weeks and those whose second dose came at about 12 weeks were combined into one group, since spike-specific TCR depth and breadth did not differ between the two schedules. A total of over 230 trial participants underwent TCR sequencing, of whom 200 to 220 received two doses of AZD1222 and about 25 received two doses of the MenACWY control vaccine. Enrollment into the trials was organized by age into subgroups of 18-55, 56-69 and 70-plus years, and those subgroups contained roughly 150, 30 and 60 TCR-sequenced participants, respectively. Here is what the overall study found, with its caveats: Because no day 14 peak-response samples were available, repertoires were characterized only after the peak T cell response. Participants were mostly white British and included more females than males, and it was suggested by the authors that clonal diversity may have been underestimated. CD4 TCRs associated with the vaccine covered the entire spike protein, and the dominant responses were in regions 160-218 and 743-854. Epitopes outside the regions mutated in the B.1.351 and B.1.1.7 variants were reportedly recognized by nearly half of the unique spike-specific TCRs. After two AZD1222 doses, both the breadth and the depth of spike-specific TCRs were significantly higher than at day 0 and than in MenACWY recipients. In the small 56-69-year group, the increase in depth fell short of significance, most likely because of low power. Conclusions about previously exposed vaccinees are limited because only six or seven AZD1222 recipients were SARS-CoV-2 seropositive at baseline.

The cysteine opens and the phenylalanine closes a CDR3 of 15 amino acids. The DNA shown is the 45-base CDR3, in frame from base 1. V sheds 10 bases and J sheds 0 bases, leaving 13 bases between their ends. Reading the germline V gene gives CDR1 SGHVS and CDR2 FNYEAQ. Rearrangement joined TRBV7-6 to TRBJ2-6, with no confident D gene call. This sample comprised peripheral blood, obtained on day 0 of AZD1222 vaccination. The sequence was obtained from an adult in good health. The CDR3 region has the sequence CATEEWNSGANVLTF. The bases read TGTGCCACAGAGGAGTGGAACTCTGGGGCCAACGTCCTGACTTTC.